These 20 T cell receptor beta chains share one sample of origin, sequenced in a study of spatial heterogeneity in lung cancer. Each CDR3 protein is one row after TCRdb ran MiXCR on the 5' RACE reads. Among roughly 48,000 distinct CDR3 sequences, about 5.8% were seen once, and the ten largest hold 11%. As to time point: sample taken at primary tumor resection. Sequences were derived from PBMCs, sampled at surgery. The receptors shown here come from a male donor with early-stage non-small cell lung cancer.

This clonotype qualifies as medium-sized. The chain joins TRBV6-5 to TRBJ2-3; possible D gene TRBD1, 5 bases. The ends were cut back, 0 bases at V and 4 bases at J, with 11 bases in the middle. The CDR3 is made up of 15 amino acids. Germline CDR1 is MNHEY and CDR2 is SVGAGI. The CDR3 nucleotides read TGTGCCAGCAGTTACTCGGGGCTGAGCTCAGATACGCAGTATTTT. Its protein product is CASSYSGLSSDTQYF.

This clonotype was seen many times. V gene TRBV27 combines with J gene TRBJ2-7; TRBD2 matches 10 bases. V was clipped by 8 bases and J by 4 bases; unmatched bases: 11. This CDR3 has 15 amino acids. CDR1 is MNHEY, CDR2 SMNVEV, per germline (reference sequence). The CDR3: CASQGSSGSRYEQYF. The CDR3 coding sequence is TGTGCCAGCCAGGGGTCTAGCGGGAGTCGGTACGAGCAGTACTTC.

Ten or more counts support this clonotype. J is TRBJ2-1 and V is TRBV24-1; D gene uncertain. Germline CDR1 is KGHDR and CDR2 is SFDVKD. This CDR3 has 13 residues. The germline V and J ends were trimmed by 4 bases and 8 bases, with 11 bases remaining between them. The DNA of the CDR3 is TGTGCCACCAGTGAGCATGGGCGTGATGAGCAGTTCTTC. Amino acids: CATSEHGRDEQFF.

This clonotype was observed many times. The chain recombines TRBV10-3 with TRBJ2-1, with 7 positions matching TRBD2. Germline CDR1 is ENHRY and CDR2 is SYGVKD. The CDR3 covers 13 residues. Germline trimming cut 4 bases from V and 9 bases from J; bases unmatched to any gene: 6. The DNA of the CDR3 is TGTGCCATCAGTGGGACTAGAACGGTTGAGCAGTTCTTC. This codes for CAISGTRTVEQFF.

The rearrangement links TRBV5-3 to TRBJ1-2, with D unclear. TRBV5-3 is labeled an ORF, and its function is uncertain. The CDR3 totals 13 residues. Between the trimmed V and J ends, which lost 2 bases and 2 bases, there was a span of 7 bases. The CDR3 sequence is CARSFTENYGYTF. In DNA, the CDR3 is TGTGCCAGAAGCTTCACAGAAAACTATGGCTACACCTTC.

This clonotype was found many times. The chain carries TRBV5-6 and TRBJ2-7, with TRBD1 as a possible D gene (5 bases). Trimming removed 3 bases at V and 3 bases at J, with 10 bases between. Germline values: CDR1 SGHDT, CDR2 YYEEEE. The CDR3 totals 13 residues. The CDR3 is CASSSSTVYEQYF. CDR3 in DNA: TGTGCCAGCAGCTCTTCGACAGTCTACGAGCAGTACTTC.

V is TRBV6-2 or TRBV6-3 and J is TRBJ2-1; D is unclear. This CDR3 contains 11 residues. Trimming cost V 8 bases and J 6 bases, with 8 bases left between them. In germline, CDR1 is MNHEY, CDR2 SVGEGT. The CDR3 protein is CASGKGNEQFF. The CDR3, as DNA: TGTGCCAGCGGAAAGGGCAATGAGCAGTTCTTC.

This clonotype has ten or more counts. The chain couples TRBV18 to TRBJ2-7; tentative D call: TRBD2 (5 bases). V shed 4 bases and J shed 6 bases, with 13 bases lying between them. Germline V CDR1 and CDR2: KGHSH, LQKENI. The CDR3 has 13 residues. The CDR3 is CASSRRAEGEQYF. As DNA, the CDR3 is TGTGCCAGCTCACGCCGGGCCGAGGGCGAGCAGTACTTC.

This clonotype was recorded many times. The rearrangement uses TRBV6-2 or TRBV6-3 and TRBJ2-7, with TRBD2 matching 8 bases. Losses at the gene ends were 1 base for V and 3 bases for J; bases not matched to a gene: 2. This CDR3 is built from 14 residues. CDR1 and CDR2 from the germline V gene are MNHEY and SVGEGT. The CDR3 sequence: CASSYFREGYEQYF. The CDR3 nucleotides are TGTGCCAGCAGTTACTTCCGGGAGGGCTACGAGCAGTACTTC.

The CDR3 nucleotides are TGCAGCTTCTGGGGGACACACGATGGCTACACCTTC. Translated: CSFWGTHDGYTF. The chain joins TRBV29-1 to TRBJ1-2; D perhaps matches TRBD1 (6 bases). Per the germline V gene, CDR1 is SQVTM and CDR2 is ANQGSEA. V was trimmed by 8 bases and J by 6 bases, leaving 16 bases between them. This CDR3 is built from 12 residues. Full variable domain (missing parts from reference TRBV29-1 and TRBJ1-2): SAVISQKPSRDICQRGTSLTIQCQVDSQVTMMFWYRQQPGQSLTLIATANQGSEATYESGFVIDKFPISRPNLTFSTLTVSNMSPEDSSIYLCSFWGTHDGYTFGSGTRLTVV.

There are many counts of this clonotype. J is TRBJ2-1 and V is TRBV19; possible D gene TRBD2, 6 bases. The CDR3 runs 17 residues. Germline CDR1 LNHDA, CDR2 SQIVND (reference sequence). V was cut by 0 bases and J by 0 bases, with 12 bases left in between. The CDR3 DNA follows: TGTGCCAGTAGTATAGATCTAGCGTCTAGCTCCTACAATGAGCAGTTCTTC. Its protein product is CASSIDLASSSYNEQFF.

This clonotype was seen at least ten times. The chain is built from TRBV14 and TRBJ2-1, with D possibly TRBD1 on 6 matching bases. CDR3 length equals 14 residues. Germline CDR1 reads SGHDN; CDR2 reads FVKESK. The V and J ends lost 1 base and 7 bases respectively, with 11 bases between them. The CDR3 bases are TGTGCCAGCAGCCAAGTCGACAGGAGGAATGAGCAGTTCTTC. Translation: CASSQVDRRNEQFF.

This clonotype was seen ten or more times. The chain uses TRBV10-3 and TRBJ2-3; 8 nucleotides agree with TRBD1. The CDR3 runs to 15 residues. The junction had 7 bases not matched to a gene; V was cut back by 8 bases and J by 0 bases. From germline, CDR1 is ENHRY and CDR2 SYGVKD. CDR3 nucleotide sequence: TGTGCCATCGGCCCGGGACAGGCCAGCACAGATACGCAGTATTTT. It codes for CAIGPGQASTDTQYF.

The table lists this clonotype with many counts. V usage is TRBV10-3 and J usage is TRBJ2-1, with 7 bases matching TRBD1. CDR1 is ENHRY, CDR2 SYGVKD, per germline. The CDR3 extends over 15 amino acids. The V segment lost 7 bases and the J segment 8 bases; nucleotides outside the gene matches: 14. CDR3 DNA sequence: TGTGCCATCACCAATGGGACAGCGGATACGGATGAGCAGTTCTTC. This sequence encodes CAITNGTADTDEQFF.

The table lists this clonotype with many counts. The chain joins TRBV7-9 to TRBJ2-3; 9 bases align to TRBD2. The length of the CDR3 is 15 residues. The germline V gene encodes CDR1 SEHNR and CDR2 FQNEAQ (reference sequence). V gave up 2 bases and J gave up 3 bases; unmatched junction bases: 3. The CDR3 here is CASSLSAGGTDTQYF. The CDR3 region has the DNA TGTGCCAGCAGCTTATCAGCGGGAGGAACAGATACGCAGTATTTT.

This clonotype has ten or more counts. J is TRBJ2-5 and V is TRBV12-3 or TRBV12-4; 8 bases fit TRBD2. Trimming removed 5 bases from V and 5 bases from J; junction bases left unmatched: 10. This CDR3 region has 15 residues. Written as DNA, the CDR3 is TGTGCCAGCAGTCCCCCCGGAGCGGGAGCGGAGACCCAGTACTTC. Its protein product is CASSPPGAGAETQYF.

This clonotype was recorded a few times. The chain couples TRBV20-1 to TRBJ2-4, with a weak D call TRBD2 (7 bases). V was cut by 4 bases and J by 0 bases, with 13 bases left in between. Germline values: CDR1 DFQATT, CDR2 SNEGSKA (reference sequence). CDR3 size: 15 residues. CDR3 DNA sequence: TGCAGTGCTAATCTAAGGGGGGGAGCCAAAAACATTCAGTACTTC. This translates into CSANLRGGAKNIQYF.

On this clonotype: A read error is possible here, since a much larger clone lies one base away. This chain joins TRBV3-1 and TRBJ2-1; 8 bases align to TRBD2. The germline gives CDR1 LGHDT, CDR2 YNNKEL (reference sequence). The CDR3 runs to 17 residues. CDR3 sequence (DNA): TGTGCCAGCAGCACCTATGCGGGAGGAATGGACTACAAAGAGCAGTTCTTC. Protein: CASSTYAGGMDYKEQFF.

At least ten counts were recorded for this clonotype. A much larger clone sits a single nucleotide away, making a read error possible. The chain recombines TRBV7-9 with TRBJ1-1; possible D gene TRBD1, 6 bases. Trimming removed 5 bases from V and 4 bases from J, with 11 bases in between. CDR3 length: 13 amino acids. Germline CDR1 SEHNR, CDR2 FQNEAQ (reference sequence). As DNA, the CDR3 is TGTGCCAGCAGCCGACAGGAGGGCACTGAAGCTTTCTTT. This sequence encodes CASSRQEGTEAFF.

This clonotype has a count of ten or more. The chain carries TRBV5-1 and TRBJ1-1; 7 bases map to TRBD1. V gave up 4 bases and J gave up 1 base; unmatched junction bases: 7. CDR3 length: 15 amino acids. Per germline, CDR1 SGHRS and CDR2 YFSETQ. CDR3 residues: CASSARQGENTEAFF. The DNA of the CDR3 is TGCGCCAGCAGCGCAAGACAGGGAGAGAACACTGAAGCTTTCTTT.